Below, 5 T cell receptor beta chains from the same sample are listed, as sequenced in a study of CD8+CD57+ T cells in acquired aplastic anemia. The template used for profiling TCR beta VDJ and CDR3 was genomic DNA. MiXCR, applied by TCRdb to the reads, yields one record per CDR3 protein. The repertoire holds about 48,000 distinct CDR3 sequences, with about three quarters as singletons. The specimen sequenced was sorted CD4+, CD8+, or CD8+CD57+ T cells (not recorded which) from PBMCs. Receptors originate from a human donor in good health, serving as a control.

The chain combines TRBV11-2 with TRBJ2-3, with D perhaps matching TRBD2 (6 bases). Germline V gene lookup returns CDR1 SGHAT and CDR2 FQNNGV. The CDR3 is made up of 15 amino acids. V lost 5 bases to trimming and J lost 6 bases, with 18 bases between them. CDR3 nucleotides: TGTGCCAGCAGCGCCCGGGACTTCTCCACGGATACGCAGTATTTT. Protein sequence: CASSARDFSTDTQYF. The full variable domain, in which reference TRBV11-2 and TRBJ2-3 provide the parts outside the CDR3, is EAGVAQSPRYKIIEKRQSVAFWCNPISGHATLYWYQQILGQGPKLLIQFQNNGVVDDSQLPKDRFSAERLKGVDSTLKIQPAKLEDSAVYLCASSARDFSTDTQYFGPGTRLTVL.

V gene TRBV7-9 combines with J gene TRBJ1-1, with 7 bases lining up with TRBD1. The junction had 8 bases not matched to a gene; V was cut back by 7 bases and J by 0 bases. The CDR3 has 15 residues. CDR1 and CDR2 (germline): SEHNR, FQNEAQ (reference sequence). This CDR3 is CASTLSDRVNTEAFF. For the CDR3, the DNA is TGTGCCAGCACCTTGTCCGACAGGGTGAACACTGAAGCTTTCTTT.

The chain employs TRBV15 and TRBJ2-1; D not certain. Trimming shortened V by 7 bases and J by 1 base, and 11 bases separated the two germline ends. This CDR3 is 14 amino acids long. The V gene's germline CDR1 is LNHNV and CDR2 YYDKDF (reference sequence). The CDR3 loop is CATKELVSYNEQFF. The CDR3 DNA reads TGTGCCACCAAGGAATTGGTGTCCTACAATGAGCAGTTCTTC.

The rearrangement joins TRBV12-3 or TRBV12-4 to TRBJ2-7; D remains ambiguous. Trimming cost V 3 bases and J 7 bases, with 10 bases left between them. The CDR3 is made up of 12 amino acids. CDR3 coding DNA: TGTGCCAGCAGTTTCGGCGGTCCAGAGCAGTACTTC. It specifies CASSFGGPEQYF.

The genes are TRBV29-1 and TRBJ2-1, with 9 bases fitting TRBD1. Germline V CDR1 and CDR2: SQVTM, ANQGSEA. The CDR3 sequence is 14 residues long. With 4 bases clipped from V and 7 bases from J, the junction kept 8 bases outside the gene matches. In DNA form, the CDR3 reads TGCAGCGTTGCTTGGACAGGGGATCGGAATGAGCAGTTCTTC. Amino acids: CSVAWTGDRNEQFF.